The 29 T cell receptor beta chains reported below all come from one sample, sequenced in a study of T cell responses to AZD1222 COVID-19 vaccine. Some clones are missing from TCRdb's copy, which holds only in-frame ones; the method was immunoSEQ multiplex PCR. The table has approximately 130,000 clones, approximately 88% seen once; the top ten hold 5% to 6%. The starting material was peripheral blood, obtained 28 days after the second AZD1222 dose. These receptors all come from an adult who received the AZD1222 COVID-19 vaccine.

In DNA, the CDR3 is TGTGCCAGCAGCTTGCGCGGCACTGAAGCTTTCTTT. Residues: CASSLRGTEAFF. The chain carries TRBV5-4 and TRBJ1-1; D is ambiguous. Germline V gene data show CDR1 as SGHNT and CDR2 as YYREEE (reference sequence). V was shortened by 1 base and J by 4 bases, with 5 bases between the two germline ends. The CDR3 spans 12 residues. Variable domain in full (rest from reference TRBV5-4 and TRBJ1-1): ETGVTQSPTHLIKTRGQQVTLRCSSQSGHNTVSWYQQALGQGPQFIFQYYREEENGRGNFPPRFSGLQFPNYSSELNVNALELDDSALYLCASSLRGTEAFFGQGTRLTVV.

The V call is TRBV18, the J call TRBJ2-6; maybe TRBD1 (6 bases). Germline lookup yields CDR1 KGHSH and CDR2 LQKENI. The length of the CDR3 is 15 residues. V shed 6 bases and J shed 0 bases, with 9 bases lying between them. CDR3 amino acids: CASSPDSSGANVLTF. The CDR3 DNA reads TGTGCCAGCTCCCCGGACAGCTCTGGGGCCAACGTCCTGACTTTC.

J is TRBJ1-1 and V is TRBV24-1; maybe TRBD1 (5 bases). The V gene's germline CDR1 is KGHDR and CDR2 SFDVKD. This CDR3 has 14 amino acids. Between the trimmed V and J ends, which lost 2 bases and 3 bases, there was a span of 9 bases. The CDR3 protein is CATSDSGVHTEAFF. The DNA of the CDR3 is TGTGCCACCAGTGATTCGGGGGTCCACACTGAAGCTTTCTTT.

The chain has TRBV5-5 and TRBJ2-5, with D perhaps TRBD1 or TRBD2 (5 bases each). CDR1 is SGHKS, CDR2 YYEKEE, per germline (reference sequence). Trimming cost V 0 bases and J 5 bases, with 17 bases left between them. CDR3 length: 16 amino acids. CDR3 DNA sequence: TGTGCCAGCAGCTTGGGTCTCGGGGCCACCCGGGAGACCCAGTACTTC. Its translation is CASSLGLGATRETQYF. The complete variable domain, with remaining parts taken from reference TRBV5-5 and TRBJ2-5, reads DAGVTQSPTHLIKTRGQQVTLRCSPISGHKSVSWYQQVLGQGPQFIFQYYEKEERGRGNFPDRFSARQFPNYSSELNVNALLLGDSALYLCASSLGLGATRETQYFGPGTRLLVL.

A single count supports this clone. The V call is TRBV11-3, the J call TRBJ2-7; D is ambiguous. Trimming left V 3 bases short and J 0 bases short, with 12 bases between. CDR1 SGHNT and CDR2 YENEEA come from the germline V gene. The CDR3 has 15 residues. CDR3 sequence: CASSFGLANSYEQYF. Written as DNA, the CDR3 is TGTGCCAGCAGCTTTGGTTTAGCTAACTCCTACGAGCAGTACTTC.

This sequence joins TRBV9 and TRBJ2-5; D might be TRBD2 (7 bases). The CDR3 length is 15 residues. CDR1 and CDR2 from the germline V gene are SGDLS and YYNGEE. V lost 0 bases to trimming and J lost 5 bases, with 14 bases between them. The CDR3: CASSVGGGAGETQYF. The CDR3 DNA follows: TGTGCCAGCAGCGTAGGTGGGGGGGCCGGGGAGACCCAGTACTTC.

The J gene is TRBJ2-7, the V gene TRBV15; D may be TRBD1 (6 bases). V lost 0 bases and J lost 6, with 9 bases in between. The germline V gene encodes CDR1 LNHNV and CDR2 YYDKDF (reference sequence). The CDR3 extends over 13 amino acids. The CDR3 loop is CATSRDRGGEQYF. DNA of the CDR3: TGTGCCACCAGCAGAGATCGAGGGGGCGAGCAGTACTTC.

The V gene is TRBV11-1, the J gene TRBJ2-1, with 9 positions matching TRBD2. The ends lost 1 base at V and 4 bases at J; junction bases unmatched: 5. The CDR3 runs 16 residues. Germline V gene data show CDR1 as SGHAT and CDR2 as FQDESV (reference sequence). The CDR3 spells CASSLVAGEWYNEQFF. Written as DNA, the CDR3 is TGTGCCAGCAGCTTAGTAGCGGGAGAATGGTACAATGAGCAGTTCTTC.

This chain connects TRBV19 to TRBJ1-2; no clear D gene. The germline gives CDR1 LNHDA, CDR2 SQIVND (reference sequence). The V end was cut by 3 bases, the J end by 4 bases, with 18 bases between. There are 16 residues in the CDR3. The CDR3 spells CASSIDMAATIYGYTF. In nucleotides, the CDR3 is TGTGCCAGTAGTATCGATATGGCAGCCACTATCTATGGCTACACCTTC.

The rearrangement uses TRBV7-2 and TRBJ2-1; TRBD2 might be the D (6 bases). The CDR3 is made up of 15 amino acids. The V gene's germline CDR1 is SGHTA and CDR2 FQGNSA. V gave up 5 bases and J gave up 7 bases, with 18 bases separating them. DNA of the CDR3: TGTGCCAGCAGCCTCCAGGGCGGGGCTCATAATGAGCAGTTCTTC. The encoded protein is CASSLQGGAHNEQFF. Based on the CDR3 plus reference TRBV7-2 and TRBJ2-1, the full variable domain is GAGVSQSPSNKVTEKGKDVELRCDPISGHTALYWYRQSLGQGLEFLIYFQGNSAPDKSGLPSDRFSAERTGGSVSTLTIQRTQQEDSAVYLCASSLQGGAHNEQFFGPGTRLTVL.

The chain couples TRBV19 to TRBJ2-7; TRBD1 might be the D (5 bases). Per germline, CDR1 LNHDA and CDR2 SQIVND (reference sequence). This CDR3 is 16 amino acids long. The V gene lost 0 bases and the J gene lost 5 bases, with 17 bases spanning the gap. The CDR3 loop is CASSIDLEQGEDEQYF. The CDR3 nucleotides read TGTGCCAGTAGTATAGATCTAGAGCAGGGCGAGGACGAGCAGTACTTC.

In its sample, this clone was seen a few times. The V gene is TRBV2, the J gene TRBJ2-5; maybe TRBD1 (5 bases). The germline V and J ends were trimmed by 8 bases and 3 bases, with 13 bases remaining between them. CDR3 length: 13 amino acids. Germline assignment: CDR1 SNHLY and CDR2 FYNNEI. CDR3 sequence reads: CASGAAFEETQYF. The CDR3 bases are TGTGCCAGCGGGGCAGCTTTCGAAGAGACCCAGTACTTC.

V and J are TRBV6-2 or TRBV6-3 and TRBJ2-3; 11 nucleotides align to TRBD2. J lost 5 bases, V lost 5 bases, and 12 bases had no gene match. The CDR3 extends over 17 amino acids. The germline V gene has CDR1 MNHEY and CDR2 SVGEGT. The chain's CDR3 is CASSRASGGWIGDTQYF. The CDR3 DNA follows: TGTGCCAGCAGTCGGGCTAGCGGGGGGTGGATAGGAGATACGCAGTATTTT.

The chain recombines TRBV5-1 with TRBJ2-3; D possibly corresponds to TRBD2 (6 bases). V was clipped by 0 bases and J by 2 bases, with 16 bases between them. This CDR3 contains 17 residues. The germline V gene has CDR1 SGHRS and CDR2 YFSETQ. In DNA, the CDR3 is TGCGCCAGCAGCTTGGAGGGAACTCGCGGGATCACAGATACGCAGTATTTT. Translated, it gives CASSLEGTRGITDTQYF.

The gene calls are TRBV19 and TRBJ2-3, with D tentatively TRBD2 (6 bases). Trimming stripped 6 bases from V and 3 bases from J, with 7 bases between. Germline assignment: CDR1 LNHDA and CDR2 SQIVND (reference sequence). The CDR3 sequence is 12 residues long. CDR3 amino acids: CASRGGTDTQYF. CDR3 nucleotide sequence: TGTGCCAGTAGAGGAGGGACAGATACGCAGTATTTT. Full variable domain (outside the CDR3, taken from reference TRBV19 and TRBJ2-3): DGGITQSPKYLFRKEGQNVTLSCEQNLNHDAMYWYRQDPGQGLRLIYYSQIVNDFQKGDIAEGYSVSREKKESFPLTVTSAQKNPTAFYLCASRGGTDTQYFGPGTRLTVL.

The rearrangement links TRBV6-5 to TRBJ2-7; 7 nucleotides align to TRBD1. The CDR3 contains 13 residues. Unmatched junction bases numbered 3, after V lost 5 bases and J lost 2 bases. CDR1 is MNHEY and CDR2 is SVGAGI in the germline V gene. The CDR3 here is CASSRQGPYEQYF. The CDR3 coding sequence is TGTGCCAGCAGTCGACAGGGCCCCTACGAGCAGTACTTC.

The chain couples TRBV9 to TRBJ2-2; 9 bases are shared with TRBD2. Germline CDR1 SGDLS, CDR2 YYNGEE. V dropped 1 base and J dropped 4; count of bases not matched to a gene: 8. CDR3 length equals 17 residues. CDR3 residues: CASSVLGSGGFTGELFF. The CDR3 DNA follows: TGTGCCAGCAGCGTATTGGGTAGCGGGGGTTTCACCGGGGAGCTGTTTTTT.

The chain joins TRBV19 to TRBJ1-3; a weak D match, TRBD1 (6 bases). Germline V CDR1 and CDR2: LNHDA, SQIVND (reference sequence). Trimming removed 5 bases from V and 3 bases from J, with 11 bases in between. The CDR3 contains 14 residues. The CDR3 spells CASSDRNFGNTIYF. Here the CDR3 DNA reads TGTGCCAGTAGTGACAGGAATTTTGGAAACACCATATATTTT.

The chain joins TRBV7-9 to TRBJ2-1; 15 bases fit TRBD2. The V gene end was trimmed by 8 bases and the J gene end by 9 bases; junction bases not matched to a gene: 5. Germline CDR1 and CDR2: SEHNR and FQNEAQ (reference sequence). This CDR3 is 14 amino acids long. In DNA form, the CDR3 reads TGTGCCAGCGAGATGGGACTAGCGGGAGGTGAGCAGTTCTTC. Encoded protein: CASEMGLAGGEQFF.

The chain links TRBV19 to TRBJ2-3, with D tentatively TRBD2 (5 bases). Looked up from germline, CDR1 is LNHDA and CDR2 is SQIVND (reference sequence). This CDR3 is built from 15 residues. V lost 3 bases to trimming and J lost 2 bases, with 12 bases between them. The CDR3 here is CASSMVTDYTDTQYF. The CDR3 DNA sequence: TGTGCCAGTAGTATGGTAACAGACTACACAGATACGCAGTATTTT.

The V call is TRBV5-1, the J call TRBJ2-1; 9 positions match TRBD1. V was clipped by 4 bases and J by 3 bases; unmatched bases: 5. The length of the CDR3 is 15 residues. Germline V gene data show CDR1 as SGHRS and CDR2 as YFSETQ. CDR3 nucleotide sequence: TGCGCCAGCAGCCTCACAGGGGGCGGCTACAATGAGCAGTTCTTC. Its protein is CASSLTGGGYNEQFF.

The genes are TRBV29-1 and TRBJ1-3; a possible D gene is TRBD1 (6 bases). Germline V gives CDR1 SQVTM, CDR2 ANQGSEA. This CDR3 is built from 14 residues. Trimming took off 6 bases at V and 0 bases at J, with 12 bases between the two ends. CDR3 protein: CSVFQGSSGNTIYF. In nucleotides, the CDR3 is TGCAGCGTCTTCCAGGGGAGCTCTGGAAACACCATATATTTT.

V is TRBV14 and J is TRBJ2-5, with TRBD1 matching 7 bases. Germline V gene sequence: CDR1 SGHDN, CDR2 FVKESK. J lost 4 bases, V lost 3 bases, and 2 bases had no gene match. The CDR3 is 13 amino acids. CDR3 residues: CASSHRQGETQYF. CDR3 coding DNA: TGTGCCAGCAGCCATAGACAGGGAGAGACCCAGTACTTC.

The chain couples TRBV24-1 to TRBJ1-4; D gene unclear. Germline assignment: CDR1 KGHDR and CDR2 SFDVKD. The CDR3 length is 15 residues. V was shortened by 0 bases and J by 5 bases, with 9 bases between the two germline ends. DNA of the CDR3: TGTGCCACCAGTGATTTGCAATCGGGAAATGAAAAACTGTTTTTT. This gives the protein CATSDLQSGNEKLFF.

The chain uses TRBV19 and TRBJ1-2, with no clear D. This CDR3 is 14 amino acids long. The V end lost 6 bases, the J end lost 2 bases, and 13 bases lay between the germline ends. Per the germline V gene, CDR1 is LNHDA and CDR2 is SQIVND (reference sequence). The CDR3: CASRPVGLNYGYTF. The DNA of the CDR3 is TGTGCCAGTAGGCCCGTAGGGTTAAACTATGGCTACACCTTC.

The gene calls are TRBV5-5 and TRBJ1-5; no firm D call. CDR1 SGHKS and CDR2 YYEKEE come from the germline V gene (reference sequence). The CDR3 runs to 14 residues. Deletions cut 0 bases from V and 5 bases from J, with 9 bases between. CDR3 bases: TGTGCCAGCAGCTTGGACGCGGACTATCAGCCCCAGCATTTT. Translation: CASSLDADYQPQHF.

The chain carries TRBV21-1 and TRBJ2-5; the table names TRBD2, a call not compared with the DNA. TRBV21-1 is an annotated pseudogene. The CDR3 spans 14 residues. CDR3 DNA: TGTGCCAGCAGCAGCGGAGCGGGGCAAGAGACCCAGTACTTC. The encoded protein is CASSSGAGQETQYF.

J is TRBJ2-7 and V is TRBV27, with D possibly TRBD2 on 6 matching bases. The CDR3 extends over 16 amino acids. The ends were cut back, 2 bases at V and 6 bases at J, with 20 bases in the middle. Germline CDR1 is MNHEY and CDR2 is SMNVEV (reference sequence). The CDR3: CASSLPTGTHLGEQYF. The CDR3 bases are TGTGCCAGCAGTTTACCCACTGGGACTCATCTCGGCGAGCAGTACTTC.

The V call is TRBV27, the J call TRBJ1-1, with D perhaps TRBD1 (5 bases). Looked up from germline, CDR1 is MNHEY and CDR2 is SMNVEV (reference sequence). Trimming pared 0 bases from V and 10 bases from J, leaving 15 bases between. This CDR3 spans 14 amino acids. The CDR3 nucleotides are TGTGCCAGCAGTTTATCAGCACGGGGCGTGGGAGCTTTCTTT. It is translated as CASSLSARGVGAFF.